This T cell receptor (beta chain) originates from a study of T cells expressing NK-cell markers. The germline V gene has CDR1 LGHNA and CDR2 YNFKEQ. This CDR3 spans 16 amino acids. TCR beta cDNA was made by 5'RACE template switching with UMIs. TCRdb reprocessed the 5' RACE reads and keeps a single row for each CDR3 protein, giving no DNA. The clone table shows 500,000 to 600,000 distinct CDR3 sequences, with the ten largest holding around 4%. The sequenced sample was blood T cells: a sorted CD56 or NKG2C T cell subset, CD4+ or CD8+ T cells, or bulk PBMC T cells (not recorded which). The chain has TRBV4-2 and TRBJ2-5; TCRdb lists TRBD2, though no DNA is available to test this call. The receptor comes from a young man in good health. This CDR3 is CASSQGGLAGEETQYF.